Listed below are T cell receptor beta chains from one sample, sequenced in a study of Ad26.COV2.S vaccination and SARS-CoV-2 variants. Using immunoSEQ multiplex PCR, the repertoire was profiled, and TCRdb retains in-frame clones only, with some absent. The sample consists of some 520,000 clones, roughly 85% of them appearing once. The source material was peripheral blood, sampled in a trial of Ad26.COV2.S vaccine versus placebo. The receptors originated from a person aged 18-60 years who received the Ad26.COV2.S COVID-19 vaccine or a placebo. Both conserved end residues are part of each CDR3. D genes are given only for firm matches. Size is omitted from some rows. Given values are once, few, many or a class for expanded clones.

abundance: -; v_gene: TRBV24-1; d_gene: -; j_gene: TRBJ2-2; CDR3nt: TGTGCCACCAGTGAGGGGGGAGTTCGAGCGCTGTTTTTT; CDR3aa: CATSEGGVRALFF
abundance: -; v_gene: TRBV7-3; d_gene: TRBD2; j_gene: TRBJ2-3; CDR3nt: TGTGCCAGCAGCTTGCTAGCGGGAGGGCCCCCAGATACGCAGTATTTT; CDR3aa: CASSLLAGGPPDTQYF
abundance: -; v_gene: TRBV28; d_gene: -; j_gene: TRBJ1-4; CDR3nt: TGTGCCAGCAGTTTTCCTAAGGTTGCAACTAATGAAAAACTGTTTTTT; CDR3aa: CASSFPKVATNEKLFF
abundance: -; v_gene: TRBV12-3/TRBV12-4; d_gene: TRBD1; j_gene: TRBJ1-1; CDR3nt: TGTGCCAGCAGTTTAGGACAGGGGGCGCGGGCTTTCTTT; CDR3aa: CASSLGQGARAFF
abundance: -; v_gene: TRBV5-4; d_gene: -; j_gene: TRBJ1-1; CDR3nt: TGTGCCAGCAGCTTGGCCGGACTATACACTGAAGCTTTCTTT; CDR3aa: CASSLAGLYTEAFF
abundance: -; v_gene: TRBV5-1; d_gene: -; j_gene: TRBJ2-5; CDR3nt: TGCGCCAGCAGCCGGGAGAAACAAGAGACCCAGTACTTC; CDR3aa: CASSREKQETQYF
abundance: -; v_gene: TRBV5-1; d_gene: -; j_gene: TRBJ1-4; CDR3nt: TGCGCCAGCAGCTTTTGGGGGGCAACTAATGAAAAACTGTTTTTT; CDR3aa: CASSFWGATNEKLFF
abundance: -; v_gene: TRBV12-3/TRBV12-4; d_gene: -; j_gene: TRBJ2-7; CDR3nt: TGTGCCAGCAGTGGCAGTGACGAGCAGTACTTC; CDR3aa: CASSGSDEQYF
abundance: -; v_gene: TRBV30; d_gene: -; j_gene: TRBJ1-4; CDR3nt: TGTGCCTGGAGCCGGGCCGTGAATGAAAAACTGTTTTTT; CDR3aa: CAWSRAVNEKLFF
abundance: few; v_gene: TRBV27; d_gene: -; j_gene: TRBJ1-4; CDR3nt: TGTGCCACCGCGACCTCAGCCCAAGGGGAAAAACTGTTTTTT; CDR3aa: CATATSAQGEKLFF
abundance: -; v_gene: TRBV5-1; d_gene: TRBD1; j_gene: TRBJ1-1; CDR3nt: TGCGCCAGCAGCTCAAGGACAGGGTCGAACACTGAAGCTTTCTTT; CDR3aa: CASSSRTGSNTEAFF
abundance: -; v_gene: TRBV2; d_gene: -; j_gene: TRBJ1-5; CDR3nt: TGTGCCAGCAGCCCGGACAGCGCCACGCCCCAGCATTTT; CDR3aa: CASSPDSATPQHF
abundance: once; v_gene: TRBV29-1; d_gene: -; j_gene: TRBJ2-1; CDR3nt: TGCAGCGTTGTTACAGGGAATGAGCAGTTCTTC; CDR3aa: CSVVTGNEQFF
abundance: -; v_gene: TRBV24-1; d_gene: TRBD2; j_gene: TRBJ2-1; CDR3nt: TGTGCCACCAGTGATGGGACTAGCAGAGCCTACAATGAGCAGTTCTTC; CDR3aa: CATSDGTSRAYNEQFF
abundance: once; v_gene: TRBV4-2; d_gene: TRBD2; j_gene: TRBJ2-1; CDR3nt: TGTGCCAGCAGCCCGTCAAATAGCGGGGGTTACAATGAGCAGTTCTTC; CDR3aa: CASSPSNSGGYNEQFF
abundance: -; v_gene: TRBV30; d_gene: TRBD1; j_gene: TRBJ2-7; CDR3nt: TGTGCCTGGAGAGACGGGACAGCCGAGCAGTACTTC; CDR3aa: CAWRDGTAEQYF
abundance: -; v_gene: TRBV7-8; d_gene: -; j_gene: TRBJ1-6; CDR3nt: TGTGCCAGCAGCTTGGGCGGGGTTTCACCCCTCCACTTT; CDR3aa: CASSLGGVSPLHF
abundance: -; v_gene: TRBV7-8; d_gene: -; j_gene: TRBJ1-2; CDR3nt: TGTGCCAGCAGCTTAGCGTCCGGGGCTAACTATGGCTACACCTTC; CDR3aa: CASSLASGANYGYTF
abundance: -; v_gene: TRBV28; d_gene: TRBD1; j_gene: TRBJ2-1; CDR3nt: TGTGCCAGCCTCGGGACAGGGAGACCGAATGAGCAGTTCTTC; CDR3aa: CASLGTGRPNEQFF
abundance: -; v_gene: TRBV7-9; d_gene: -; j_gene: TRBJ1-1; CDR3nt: TGTGCCAGCAGCTCAGGGATACTGGGGGCTTTCTTT; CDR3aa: CASSSGILGAFF
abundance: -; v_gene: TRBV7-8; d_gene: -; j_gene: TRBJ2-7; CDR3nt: TGTGCCAGCAGCCGTCGTAGGAACGAGCAGTACTTC; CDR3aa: CASSRRRNEQYF
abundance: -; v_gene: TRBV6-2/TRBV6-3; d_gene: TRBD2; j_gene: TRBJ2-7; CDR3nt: TGTGCCAGCAGTTACACGAGCGGGAGGGTCTACGAGCAGTACTTC; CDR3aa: CASSYTSGRVYEQYF
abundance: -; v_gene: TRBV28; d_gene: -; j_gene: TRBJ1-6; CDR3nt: TGTGCCAGCAGCCCCGAGCCGGGGGCCCTCCACTTT; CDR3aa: CASSPEPGALHF
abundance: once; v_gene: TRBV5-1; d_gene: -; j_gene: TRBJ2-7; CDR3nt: TGCGCCAGCAGCTTGGCCTCGGGGGCCGAGCAGTACTTC; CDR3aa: CASSLASGAEQYF
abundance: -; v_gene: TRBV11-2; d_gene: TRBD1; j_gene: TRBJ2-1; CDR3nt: TGTGCCAGCGGATTCAGGGGGAAGGGTGAGCAGTTCTTC; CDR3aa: CASGFRGKGEQFF
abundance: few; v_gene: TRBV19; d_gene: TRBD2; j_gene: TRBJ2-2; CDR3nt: TGTGCCACCAACCCCGGCGGGAGAGTTACCGGGGAGCTGTTTTTT; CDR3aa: CATNPGGRVTGELFF
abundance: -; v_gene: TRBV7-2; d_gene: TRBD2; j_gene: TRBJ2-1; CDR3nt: TGTGCCAGCAGCTTAATCCTAGCGGGAGGAAAGGAGCAGTTCTTC; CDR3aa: CASSLILAGGKEQFF
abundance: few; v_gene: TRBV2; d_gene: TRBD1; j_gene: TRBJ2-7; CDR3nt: TGTGCCAGTAATCAACAGGGGATGGGTTACGAGCAGTACTTC; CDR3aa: CASNQQGMGYEQYF
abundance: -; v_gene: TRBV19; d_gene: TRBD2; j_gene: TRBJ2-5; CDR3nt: TGTGCCAGTAGTATAGGGACTAGCGGAAAAGAGACCCAGTACTTC; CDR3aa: CASSIGTSGKETQYF
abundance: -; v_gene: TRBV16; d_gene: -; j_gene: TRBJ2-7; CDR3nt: TGTGCCAGCAGCCAATTAGGCAGGAGCTCCTACGAGCAGTACTTC; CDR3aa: CASSQLGRSSYEQYF
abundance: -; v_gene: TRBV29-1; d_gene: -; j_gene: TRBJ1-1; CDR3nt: TGCAGCGTTGACCAGGGCTCCACTGAAGCTTTCTTT; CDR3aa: CSVDQGSTEAFF
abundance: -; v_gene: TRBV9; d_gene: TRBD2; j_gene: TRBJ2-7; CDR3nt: TGTGCCAGCAGCGTAGGGGTTAGCGGGAGTTGGGGAGGCTCCGAGCAGTACTTC; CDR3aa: CASSVGVSGSWGGSEQYF
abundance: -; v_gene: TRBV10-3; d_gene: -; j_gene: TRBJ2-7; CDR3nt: TGTGCCATCAGTGACCAGGGGTCCGAGCAGTACTTC; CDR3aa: CAISDQGSEQYF
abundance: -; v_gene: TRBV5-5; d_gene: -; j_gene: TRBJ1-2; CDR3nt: TGTGCCAGCAGCCGGGGGCAGACCTATGGCTACACCTTC; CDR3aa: CASSRGQTYGYTF
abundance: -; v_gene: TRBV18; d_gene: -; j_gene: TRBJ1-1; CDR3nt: TGTGCCAGCTCACCACGGAAAACAGGGAGCACTGAAGCTTTCTTT; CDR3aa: CASSPRKTGSTEAFF
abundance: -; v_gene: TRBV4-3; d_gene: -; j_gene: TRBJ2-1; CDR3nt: TGCGCCAGCAGCCAAGATCCAGCGGGTTTGAATGAGCAGTTCTTC; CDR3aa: CASSQDPAGLNEQFF
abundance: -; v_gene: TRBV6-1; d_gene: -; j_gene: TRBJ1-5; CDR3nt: TGTGCCAGCAGTGTCATGACACCGACAGGCAATCAGCCCCAGCATTTT; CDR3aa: CASSVMTPTGNQPQHF
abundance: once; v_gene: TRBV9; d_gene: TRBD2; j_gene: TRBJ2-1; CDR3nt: TGTGCCAGCAGCGTGACTAGCGGGAGGGCCCGAAATGAGCAGTTCTTC; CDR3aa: CASSVTSGRARNEQFF
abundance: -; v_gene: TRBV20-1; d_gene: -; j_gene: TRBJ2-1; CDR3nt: TGCAGTGCTAGTGAGGCTAATGAGCAGTTCTTC; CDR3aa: CSASEANEQFF
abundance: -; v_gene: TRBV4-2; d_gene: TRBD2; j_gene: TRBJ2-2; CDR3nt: TGTGCCAGCAGCCAAGAGGTTGGACTAGCGGGACCCGGGGAGCTGTTTTTT; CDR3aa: CASSQEVGLAGPGELFF
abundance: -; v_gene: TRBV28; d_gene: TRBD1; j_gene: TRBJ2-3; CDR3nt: TGTGCCAGCAGTTTTTTTGGACAGGGGGCGACAGATACGCAGTATTTT; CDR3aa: CASSFFGQGATDTQYF
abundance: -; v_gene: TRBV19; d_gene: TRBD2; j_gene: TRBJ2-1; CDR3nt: TGTGCCTCCACGGGACTAGCGGGAACCCGCTCCTACAATGAGCAGTTCTTC; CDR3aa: CASTGLAGTRSYNEQFF
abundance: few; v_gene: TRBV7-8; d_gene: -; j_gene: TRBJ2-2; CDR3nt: TGTGCCAGCAGCTTAGACCTGAGCGGAGCCACCGGGGAGCTGTTTTTT; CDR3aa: CASSLDLSGATGELFF